This T cell receptor beta chain emerged from a study of T cells in Graves' hyperthyroidism and ophthalmopathy (dated 2019 in TCRdb). At the level of the whole study: To identify distinguishing TCR V-J signatures, a discovery cohort of about 95 patients was used, comprising 43 with Graves' ophthalmopathy and some 60 with stable Graves' hyperthyroidism. Prospective prediction of ophthalmopathy was tested in an independent validation cohort consisting of fewer than 20 hyperthyroidism patients and approximately 16 patients who later progressed to ophthalmopathy. The paper describes TCR Vbeta CDR3 sequencing of around 130 peripheral blood samples, made up of about 40 ophthalmopathy patients, some 76 hyperthyroidism patients and about 17 progressor patients. In more than five Graves' hyperthyroidism patients, the study also compared T-cell repertoires from thyroid tissue with T-cell repertoires from blood. After sampling, hyperthyroidism patients received methimazole starting at 30 mg daily, and ophthalmopathy patients received high-dose intravenous methylprednisolone. The 75 to 100 discovery patients were divided at random into training and test sets in a 7:3 ratio.

Its CDR3 holds 15 amino acids, cysteine through phenylalanine. Only CDR3 DNA remains: 45 bases, in frame from the first base. Germline trimming: 6 bases from V, 10 bases from J; junction bases outside gene matches: 10. The germline V gene sets CDR1 to SQVTM and CDR2 to ANQGSEA. Patients with uncontrolled infections, other autoimmune diseases, pregnancy or lactation were excluded. Diagnoses relied on clinical symptoms, serum thyroxine and TRAb, thyroid ultrasound and orbital computed tomography. Trizol reagent was used to extract total RNA, and RNA quality was then checked on an Agilent 2100 Bioanalyzer. The TCR beta CDR3 regions were amplified from RNA transcripts. A first-round RT-PCR of the TCR CDR3 used the HTBI primer set with the Qiagen OneStep RT-PCR kit. A second multiplex PCR round built the libraries, followed by size selection and purification. Sequencing of the libraries was done on an Illumina HiSeq2000 using paired-end 100 bp reads. Regarding the original processing steps: Raw data were processed with SOAPnuke, discarding reads with adapters, uncalled bases, mean Phred below 15, or no exact constant-primer or identifier match. High-quality paired reads were merged using COPE v1.2.5, and each unique nucleotide sequence was defined as a clonotype. Clonotypes were aligned to IMGT TRBV, TRBD and TRBJ reference segments using MiTCR v1.1. Only V-J combinations with frequency above 0.0001, covering approximately 99% of repertoires, were analysed. A TCS score was defined as the ratio of F50 (clonal expansion) to E x V (chaos), with BLOSUM62-based TCRdist applied between CDR3 peptides within each V-J. Welch's t-statistics and random forest reduced fewer than 550 V-J features to roughly 13, which were used in a naive Bayes classifier (R e1071). The Morisita-Horn index was used to measure how similar the thyroid and blood repertoires were. TCRdb reanalyzed the raw reads on its own, using fastp at Q25 for trimming and MiXCR for clone calling, and kept in-frame beta chains. Rows merge per CDR3 protein into single entries with the most common DNA and genes. V and J calls and clone size were set by TCRdb, not the authors. In this sample the table shows 550,000 to 600,000 distinct CDR3 sequences, around 42% of which occur a single time. Of the sample, 15% to 20% is held by the ten largest clones.

Note on this clonotype: Its target antigen remains unknown. No quality values exist for individual bases; no much larger clone is one base distant.

The investigation overall reported the following: No statistical method was used to set the sample size in advance, and investigators knew the group allocation. During validation, the model predicted progression to ophthalmopathy a median of about 5.9 months ahead of onset, with approximately 71% sensitivity and around 72% specificity. A 13 V-J signature model separated ophthalmopathy from stable hyperthyroidism, with approximately 87% sensitivity and about 81% specificity in cross-validation and 80%/75% in testing. Blood samples also contained most of the expanded thyroid clonotypes (frequency above 0.001), which suggests that blood repertoires may reflect thyroid immune responses.

This sequence originates from an adult woman with Graves' disease, either hyperthyroidism or ophthalmopathy (not recorded which). The sample comprised peripheral blood or thyroid tissue (not recorded which). The rearrangement combines TRBV29-1 with TRBJ1-6; the central 12 bases match TRBD1. CDR3 reads: CSVAGTGGLYSPLHF. The DNA sequence follows: TGCAGCGTCGCCGGGACAGGGGGCCTTTACTCACCCCTCCACTTT.